This T cell receptor (beta chain) was sequenced in a study of immune evolution from preneoplasia to lung adenocarcinoma. Study-level information: HLA loss of heterozygosity: around 6.5% AIS, about 14% MIA, about 35% ADC, none AAH.

Assay: immunoSEQ multiplex PCR; the TCRdb copy retains only in-frame clones and omits some. The sample holds roughly 4,700 clones; 88% are singletons and the top ten take about 2%. The CDR3 consists of 13 residues. The V and J ends lost 5 bases and 0 bases respectively, with 11 bases between them. Germline V gene lookup returns CDR1 SQVTM and CDR2 ANQGSEA. The receptor was isolated from a person in their 70s with lung adenocarcinoma. The source material was FFPE atypical adenomatous hyperplasia tissue from the lung. Stated subset: atypical adenomatous hyperplasia (AAH), lung preneoplasia. This sequence joins TRBV29-1 and TRBJ2-7; D ambiguous. CDR3 coding DNA: TGCAGCGTTAGGGCCACTTCCTCCTACGAGCAGTACTTC. Amino acid sequence: CSVRATSSYEQYF.